This T cell receptor (beta chain) was captured by sequencing in a study of early T cells in non-severe SARS-CoV-2 infection. For the study at large: Sequenced bulk RNA came from whole blood that was unsorted, and chains were unpaired. Study-wide findings and caveats: VDJdb matching, biased toward anti-spike CD8 responses, missed private and CD4 specificities.

Comment on this clonotype: What it binds is unknown.

The CDR3 covers 14 residues. Trimming took 0 bases from V and 3 from J, leaving 7 bases between them. Germline CDR1 LGHNA, CDR2 YSLEER. Attached unique molecular identifiers marked individual cDNA molecules. TCRdb independently ran MiXCR on the 5' RACE reads; one entry per CDR3 protein. The table lists 80,000 to 95,000 distinct CDR3 sequences, more than 13% of them singletons, with approximately 10% in the top ten. Sequencing was performed on whole blood. The sequence came from an adult who was a healthcare worker with PCR-confirmed SARS-CoV-2 infection or an uninfected control (not recorded which). The chain combines TRBV4-3 with TRBJ2-3, with D hard to call. This chain's CDR3 is CASSQDRLTDTQYF. The CDR3 coding sequence is TGCGCCAGCAGCCAAGATAGATTAACAGATACGCAGTATTTT.